A single sample gave rise to the 19 T cell receptor beta chains below, sequenced in a study of neurological immune-mediated disorders. From the 5' RACE reads, TCRdb called clonotypes with MiXCR, one entry per CDR3 protein. The sample includes under 80,000 distinct CDR3 sequences, roughly 9.9% of them seen just once. Sequences were obtained from PBMCs. These receptor sequences come from a man in his forties or fifties in good health.

In the case of this clonotype: At one boundary the junction diverges from the germline segment, which might be a read error. The chain links TRBV2 to TRBJ2-1; perhaps TRBD2 as D (6 bases). This CDR3 contains 14 residues. CDR1 SNHLY and CDR2 FYNNEI come from the germline V gene. The CDR3 sequence: CASSEALRGMDQFF. CDR3 DNA: TGTGCCAGCAGTGAAGCGCTTCGGGGGATGGACCAGTTCTTT.

This clonotype was seen repeatedly, ten times or more. This rearrangement joins TRBV6-5 to TRBJ2-7, with 8 bases lining up with TRBD1. CDR1 MNHEY and CDR2 SVGAGI come from the germline V gene. V was pared by 2 bases and J by 2 bases, with 2 bases of the junction left unmatched. This CDR3 comprises 14 residues. CDR3 nucleotides: TGTGCCAGCAGTTACGCCAGGGGGCCCTACGAGCAGTACTTC. Translation gives CASSYARGPYEQYF.

As concerns this clonotype: A clone one base away is much larger, so this may be a read error. This sequence joins TRBV6-1 and TRBJ1-1, with D hard to call. Germline V lookup: CDR1 MNHNS, CDR2 SASEGT. The V and J ends lost 2 bases and 6 bases respectively, with 16 bases between them. The CDR3 has 15 amino acids. The CDR3 region has the DNA TGTGCCAGCAGTGAACGCAGCCTCCTCGGGGCTGAAGCTTTCTTT. It encodes CASSERSLLGAEAFF.

In its sample, this clonotype was seen many times. The chain combines TRBV20-1 with TRBJ2-3; D may be TRBD2 (6 bases). This CDR3 has 15 residues. V was shortened by 1 base and J by 0 bases, with 11 bases between the two germline ends. The germline V gene encodes CDR1 DFQATT and CDR2 SNEGSKA (reference sequence). The CDR3 spells CSARAIGGSTDTQYF. CDR3 in DNA: TGCAGTGCTAGAGCTATCGGGGGTAGCACAGATACGCAGTATTTT.

This clonotype was counted once. A single base separates this from a much larger clone, so it may be a read error. The rearrangement uses TRBV5-1 and TRBJ1-5; D gene ambiguous. This CDR3 is built from 13 residues. Looked up from germline, CDR1 is SGHRS and CDR2 is YFSETQ. Here the CDR3 DNA reads TGCGCCAGCAGCTCAGGTAGCAATCATCCCCAGCATTTT. Encoded protein: CASSSGSNHPQHF.

In its sample, this clonotype was seen many times. In DNA, the CDR3 is TGCAGTGCTAGAGATAGTGAGGCACAGTATGGCCAGCCCCAGCATTTT. This codes for CSARDSEAQYGQPQHF. The chain recombines TRBV20-1 with TRBJ1-5, with D hard to call. Germline CDR1 DFQATT, CDR2 SNEGSKA (reference sequence). The CDR3 loop spans 16 amino acids. The germline V and J ends were trimmed by 0 bases and 7 bases, with 19 bases remaining between them.

The sample holds many counts of this clonotype. The chain recombines TRBV20-1 with TRBJ2-1; D is unclear. V dropped 6 bases and J dropped 6 bases, with 12 bases sitting between them. This CDR3 has 12 amino acids. Germline loops: CDR1 DFQATT, CDR2 SNEGSKA (reference sequence). CDR3 nucleotide sequence: TGCAGTGCCTTCGGCTGGGGCAATGAGCAGTTCTTC. Its protein is CSAFGWGNEQFF.

This clonotype was found many times. This sequence joins TRBV20-1 and TRBJ1-3, with D hard to call. Looked up from germline, CDR1 is DFQATT and CDR2 is SNEGSKA (reference sequence). This CDR3 is built from 17 residues. V lost 4 bases and J lost 0, with 19 bases in between. In DNA, the CDR3 is TGCAGTGCTAACCTATGGCGGCAGGAGTCCTCTGGAAACACCATATATTTT. Its protein product is CSANLWRQESSGNTIYF.

On this clonotype itself: A much larger clonotype is one base distant, so this may be a read error. This rearrangement joins TRBV7-2 to TRBJ1-3, with 7 positions matching TRBD1. The CDR3 sequence is 15 residues long. Germline V lookup: CDR1 SGHTA, CDR2 FQGNSA. The CDR3 region has the DNA TGTGCCAGCAGCTTCGAAGGACAGGCCGGAAGCACCATATATTTT. Protein: CASSFEGQAGSTIYF.

Many counts were recorded for this clonotype. V gene TRBV20-1 combines with J gene TRBJ1-2, with D possibly matching TRBD1 (6 bases). The CDR3 sequence is 12 residues long. In germline, CDR1 is DFQATT, CDR2 SNEGSKA (reference sequence). V was cut by 3 bases and J by 4 bases, with 9 bases left in between. CDR3 bases: TGCAGTGCTAGGGGGGACACCTATGGCTACACCTTC. The encoded protein is CSARGDTYGYTF.

The table lists this clonotype with many counts. The V gene is TRBV5-1, the J gene TRBJ2-1; 9 nucleotides line up with TRBD2. This CDR3 is 16 amino acids long. Germline CDR1 and CDR2: SGHRS and YFSETQ. Trimming cost V 4 bases and J 7 bases; bases outside gene matches: 12. For the CDR3, the DNA is TGCGCCAGCAGCACCGGGACTAGCTGGGGTCGGAATGAGCAGTTCTTC. Amino acids: CASSTGTSWGRNEQFF.

This clonotype was seen ten or more times. CDR3 sequence (DNA): TGTGCCAGCAGTTTGGGTGGGGGGGCCTACGAGCAGTACTTC. Its protein is CASSLGGGAYEQYF. This sequence joins TRBV28 and TRBJ2-7, with TRBD2 matching over 7 bases. Germline V lookup: CDR1 MDHEN, CDR2 SYDVKM. Trimming cost V 3 bases and J 2 bases; bases outside gene matches: 4. The CDR3 is made up of 14 amino acids.

At least ten counts were recorded for this clonotype. The CDR3 DNA sequence: TGTGCCAGCAGCTTCGAACAGGGGGCGAACACTGAAGCTTTCTTT. Amino acid sequence: CASSFEQGANTEAFF. V and J are TRBV7-2 and TRBJ1-1; 9 bases agree with TRBD1. The germline V gene has CDR1 SGHTA and CDR2 FQGNSA. J lost 1 base, V lost 3 bases, and 3 bases had no gene match. This CDR3 region has 15 residues.

The rearrangement joins TRBV6-5 to TRBJ2-7; 9 nucleotides match TRBD2. Germline CDR1 and CDR2: MNHEY and SVGAGI. The junction had 6 bases not matched to a gene; V was cut back by 2 bases and J by 4 bases. This CDR3 contains 15 residues. The CDR3 loop is CASSYGAGGQYEQYV. The CDR3 DNA sequence: TGTGCCAGCAGTTACGGAGCGGGGGGCCAGTACGAGCAGTACGTC.

This clonotype came up many times. V gene TRBV28 combines with J gene TRBJ2-3; 7 bases match TRBD1. This CDR3 comprises 15 residues. CDR1 is MDHEN, CDR2 SYDVKM, per germline. The junction had 6 bases not matched to a gene; V was cut back by 6 bases and J by 0 bases. The CDR3 DNA follows: TGTGCCAGCAGCGCCGGGACAGCTAGCACAGATACGCAGTATTTT. It yields the protein CASSAGTASTDTQYF.

There are many counts of this clonotype. V gene TRBV29-1 combines with J gene TRBJ1-1, with D possibly being TRBD1 (6 bases). Germline V gene lookup returns CDR1 SQVTM and CDR2 ANQGSEA. This CDR3 has 13 amino acids. Trimming removed 4 bases at V and 3 bases at J, with 12 bases between. Here the CDR3 DNA reads TGCAGCGTTGTCGGGGGCCCGTACACTGAAGCTTTCTTT. As protein: CSVVGGPYTEAFF.

This clonotype was counted between two and nine times. The CDR3 spells CASSPLAADTQYF. Here the CDR3 DNA reads TGTGCCAGCAGCCCGTTAGCAGCAGATACGCAGTATTTT. This chain uses TRBV3-1 with TRBJ2-3; D ambiguous. V lost 4 bases and J lost 4, with 9 bases in between. The CDR3 has 13 residues. Per germline, CDR1 LGHDT and CDR2 YNNKEL (reference sequence).

Ten or more counts support this clonotype. This sequence joins TRBV29-1 and TRBJ2-5; maybe TRBD1 (5 bases). Germline lookup yields CDR1 SQVTM and CDR2 ANQGSEA. CDR3 length equals 12 residues. Trimming stripped 4 bases from V and 5 bases from J, with 11 bases between. This CDR3 is CSVGGAWETQYF. The CDR3 nucleotides read TGCAGCGTTGGTGGGGCATGGGAGACCCAGTACTTC.

The gene calls are TRBV12-3 or TRBV12-4 and TRBJ2-7, with 7 nucleotides matching TRBD2. Losses at the gene ends were 1 base for V and 4 bases for J; bases not matched to a gene: 7. This CDR3 contains 15 residues. The CDR3 nucleotides are TGTGCCAGCAGTTTAGGAGCTAGCGGAGGGTACGAGCAGTACTTC. Amino acid sequence: CASSLGASGGYEQYF.